The T cell receptor beta chain under discussion was sequenced for a study of metastatic and nonmetastatic thyroid tumors. Study information: The comparison covered peripheral blood and tumor or nodule tissue in malignant and benign thyroid patients.

Note on this clone: Its target is not known.

Regarding the study as a whole: For both blood and tumor, malignant thyroid tumors reportedly showed significantly higher TCR beta diversity than benign nodules did.

Thyroid surgery was preceded by no treatment in any patient. CDR1 is LNHDA, CDR2 SQIVND, per germline (reference sequence). The junction had 2 bases not matched to a gene; V was cut back by 4 bases and J by 4 bases. This CDR3 comprises 15 residues. Original processing notes: What underpinned the distant-metastasis classifier for papillary thyroid cancer was the set of CDR3 differences across clinicopathological groups. TCRdb reanalyzed the PCR reads via MiXCR. These V and J calls are TCRdb output, not the study's own analysis. The sample lists about 10,000 clones; roughly 21% were seen once. V usage is TRBV19 and J usage is TRBJ2-1; 12 bases match TRBD2. The clonotype was recovered from a female donor with papillary thyroid cancer or a benign thyroid nodule (not recorded which). Some clones in this sample may be carry-over from other donors' samples. Sequenced sample: adjacent normal tissue. CDR3 residues: CASSRGLAGYNEQFF. The CDR3 coding sequence is TGTGCCAGTAGTAGAGGACTAGCGGGGTACAATGAGCAGTTCTTC.